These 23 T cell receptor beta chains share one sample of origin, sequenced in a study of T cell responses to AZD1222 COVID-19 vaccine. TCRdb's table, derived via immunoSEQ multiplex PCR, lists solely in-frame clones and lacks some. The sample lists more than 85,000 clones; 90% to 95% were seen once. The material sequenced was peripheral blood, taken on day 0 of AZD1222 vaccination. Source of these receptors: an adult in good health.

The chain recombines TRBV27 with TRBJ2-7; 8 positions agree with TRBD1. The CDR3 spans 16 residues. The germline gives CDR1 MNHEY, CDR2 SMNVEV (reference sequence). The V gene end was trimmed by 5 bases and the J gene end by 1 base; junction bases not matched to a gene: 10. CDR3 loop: CASSPMQGARSYEQYF. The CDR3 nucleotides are TGTGCCAGCAGTCCGATGCAGGGGGCGAGGTCCTACGAGCAGTACTTC.

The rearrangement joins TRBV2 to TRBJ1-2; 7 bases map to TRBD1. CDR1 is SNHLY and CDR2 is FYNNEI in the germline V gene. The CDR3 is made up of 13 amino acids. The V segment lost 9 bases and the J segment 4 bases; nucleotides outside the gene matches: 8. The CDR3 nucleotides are TGTGCCAGAAGGGACAGTGGATCCTATGGCTACACCTTC. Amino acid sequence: CARRDSGSYGYTF.

The CDR3 loop is CASSPARGRGANVLTF. The CDR3, as DNA: TGTGCCAGCAGCCCCGCCCGGGGCCGTGGGGCCAACGTCCTGACTTTC. The chain couples TRBV7-9 to TRBJ2-6; D is tentatively TRBD1 or TRBD2 (5 bases each). The germline V and J ends were trimmed by 5 bases and 3 bases, with 14 bases remaining between them. CDR3 size: 16 residues. Germline CDR1 reads SEHNR; CDR2 reads FQNEAQ (reference sequence).

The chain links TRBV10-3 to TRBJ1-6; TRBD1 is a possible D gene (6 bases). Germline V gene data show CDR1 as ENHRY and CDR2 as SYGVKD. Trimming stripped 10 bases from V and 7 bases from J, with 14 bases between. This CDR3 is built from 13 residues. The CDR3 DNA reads TGTGCCACCGAAGGGCAGGGGAATTCACCCCTCCACTTT. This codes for CATEGQGNSPLHF.

The CDR3 nucleotides read TGCGCCAGCAGCCAAGATCCCCGGACGGGAAACACTGAAGCTTTCTTT. Its translation: CASSQDPRTGNTEAFF. The gene calls are TRBV4-1 and TRBJ1-1; D not certain. The CDR3 has 16 amino acids. Germline V lookup: CDR1 MGHRA, CDR2 YSYEKL. Trimming removed 0 bases from V and 2 bases from J, with 13 bases in between.

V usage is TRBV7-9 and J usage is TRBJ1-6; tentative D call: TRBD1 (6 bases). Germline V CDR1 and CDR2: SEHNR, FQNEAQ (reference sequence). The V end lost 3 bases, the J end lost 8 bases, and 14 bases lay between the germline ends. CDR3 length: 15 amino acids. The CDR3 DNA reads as TGTGCCAGCAGCTTTACGGGGGCGCCTGATTCACCCCTCCACTTT. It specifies CASSFTGAPDSPLHF.

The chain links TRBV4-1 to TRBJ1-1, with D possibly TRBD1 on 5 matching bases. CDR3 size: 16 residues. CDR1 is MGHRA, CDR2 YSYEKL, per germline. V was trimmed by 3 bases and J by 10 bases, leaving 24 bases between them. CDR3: CASSHARRTRVLRAFF. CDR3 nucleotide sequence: TGCGCCAGCAGCCATGCCCGCCGGACACGGGTTCTGCGAGCTTTCTTT.

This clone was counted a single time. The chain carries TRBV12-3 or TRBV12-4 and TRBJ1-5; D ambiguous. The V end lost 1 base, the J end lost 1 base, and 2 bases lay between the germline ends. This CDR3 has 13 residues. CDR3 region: CASSLGSNQPQHF. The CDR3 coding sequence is TGTGCCAGCAGTTTAGGCAGCAATCAGCCCCAGCATTTT.

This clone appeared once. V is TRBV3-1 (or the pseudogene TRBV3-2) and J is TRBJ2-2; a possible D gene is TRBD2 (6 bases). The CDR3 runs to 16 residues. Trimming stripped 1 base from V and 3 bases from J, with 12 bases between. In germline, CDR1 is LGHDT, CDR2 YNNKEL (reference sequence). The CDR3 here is CASSQVWGLDTGELFF. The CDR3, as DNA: TGTGCCAGCAGCCAAGTGTGGGGACTCGACACCGGGGAGCTGTTTTTT.

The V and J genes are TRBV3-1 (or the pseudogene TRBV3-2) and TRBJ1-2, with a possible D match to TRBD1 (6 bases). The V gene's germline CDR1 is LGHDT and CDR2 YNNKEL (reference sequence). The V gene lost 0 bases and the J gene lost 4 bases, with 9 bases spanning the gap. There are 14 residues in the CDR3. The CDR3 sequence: CASSQDQGIYGYTF. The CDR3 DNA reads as TGTGCCAGCAGCCAAGATCAGGGGATCTATGGCTACACCTTC.

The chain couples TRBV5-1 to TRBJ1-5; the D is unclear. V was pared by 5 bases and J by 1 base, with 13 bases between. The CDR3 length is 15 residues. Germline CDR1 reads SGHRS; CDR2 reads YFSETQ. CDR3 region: CASSSMGGSNQPQHF. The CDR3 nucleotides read TGCGCCAGCAGTTCAATGGGAGGGAGCAATCAGCCCCAGCATTTT. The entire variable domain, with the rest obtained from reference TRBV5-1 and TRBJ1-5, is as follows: KAGVTQTPRYLIKTRGQQVTLSCSPISGHRSVSWYQQTPGQGLQFLFEYFSETQRNKGNFPGRFSGRQFSNSRSEMNVSTLELGDSALYLCASSSMGGSNQPQHFGDGTRLSIL.

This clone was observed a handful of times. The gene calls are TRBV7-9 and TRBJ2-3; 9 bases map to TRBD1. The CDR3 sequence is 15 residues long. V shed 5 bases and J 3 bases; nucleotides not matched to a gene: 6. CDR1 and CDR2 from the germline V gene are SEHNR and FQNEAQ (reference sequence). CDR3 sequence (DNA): TGTGCCAGCAGCCCGGGACAGGGAGAGACAGATACGCAGTATTTT. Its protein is CASSPGQGETDTQYF.

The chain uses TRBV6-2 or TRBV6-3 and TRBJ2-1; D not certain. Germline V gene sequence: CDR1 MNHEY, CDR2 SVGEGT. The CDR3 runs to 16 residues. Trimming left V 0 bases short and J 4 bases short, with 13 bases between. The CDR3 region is CASSYSMRLLYNEQFF. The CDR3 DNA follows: TGTGCCAGCAGTTACTCGATGAGGTTACTATACAATGAGCAGTTCTTC.

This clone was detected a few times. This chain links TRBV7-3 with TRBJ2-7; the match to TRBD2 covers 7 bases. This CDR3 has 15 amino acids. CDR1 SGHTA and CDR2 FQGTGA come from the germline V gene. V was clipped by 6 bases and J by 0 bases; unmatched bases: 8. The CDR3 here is CASSELAPSSYEQYF. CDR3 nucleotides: TGTGCCAGCAGTGAACTAGCGCCCAGCTCCTACGAGCAGTACTTC.

The CDR3, as DNA: TGTGCCAGTCGCCCCCCTAGCGGGAGGTGGAATGAGCAGTTCTTC. It is translated as CASRPPSGRWNEQFF. The rearrangement joins TRBV28 to TRBJ2-1; 11 nucleotides agree with TRBD2. The junction had 11 bases not matched to a gene; V was cut back by 9 bases and J by 7 bases. The CDR3 consists of 15 residues. CDR1 is MDHEN, CDR2 SYDVKM, per germline.

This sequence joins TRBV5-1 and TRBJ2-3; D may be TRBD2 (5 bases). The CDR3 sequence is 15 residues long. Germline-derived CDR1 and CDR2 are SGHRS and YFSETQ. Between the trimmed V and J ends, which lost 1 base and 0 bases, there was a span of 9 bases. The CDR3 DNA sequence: TGCGCCAGCAGCTTGTCGCGCGGGAGCACAGATACGCAGTATTTT. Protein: CASSLSRGSTDTQYF.

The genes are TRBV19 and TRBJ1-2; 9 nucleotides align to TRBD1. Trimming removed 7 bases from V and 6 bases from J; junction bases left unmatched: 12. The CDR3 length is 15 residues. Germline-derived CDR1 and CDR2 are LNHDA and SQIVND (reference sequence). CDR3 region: CASKGPRQGDDGYTF. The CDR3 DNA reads TGTGCCAGTAAGGGTCCGAGACAGGGGGACGATGGCTACACCTTC.

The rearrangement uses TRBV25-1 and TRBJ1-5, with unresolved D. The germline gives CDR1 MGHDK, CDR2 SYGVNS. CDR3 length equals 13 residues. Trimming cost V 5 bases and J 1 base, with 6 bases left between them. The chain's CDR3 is CASSKQSNQPQHF. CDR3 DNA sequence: TGTGCCAGCAGTAAACAGAGCAATCAGCCCCAGCATTTT.

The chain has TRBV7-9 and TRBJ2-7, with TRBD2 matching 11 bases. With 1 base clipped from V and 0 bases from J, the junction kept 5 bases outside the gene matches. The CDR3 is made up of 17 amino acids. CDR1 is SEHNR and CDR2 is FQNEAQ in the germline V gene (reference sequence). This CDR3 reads CASSLGTSGGPSYEQYF. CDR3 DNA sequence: TGTGCCAGCAGCTTAGGCACTAGCGGGGGACCCTCCTACGAGCAGTACTTC.

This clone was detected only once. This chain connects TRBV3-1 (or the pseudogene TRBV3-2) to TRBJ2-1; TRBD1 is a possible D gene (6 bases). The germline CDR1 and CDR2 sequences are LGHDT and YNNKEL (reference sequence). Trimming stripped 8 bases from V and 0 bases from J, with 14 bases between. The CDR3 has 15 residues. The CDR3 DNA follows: TGTGCCAGCGCCGGGACAATGAGCTCCTACAATGAGCAGTTCTTC. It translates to CASAGTMSSYNEQFF.

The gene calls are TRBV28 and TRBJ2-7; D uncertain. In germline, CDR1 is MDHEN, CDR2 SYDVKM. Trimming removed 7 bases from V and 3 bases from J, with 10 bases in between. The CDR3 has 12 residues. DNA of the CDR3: TGTGCCAGCATAGGACGGATCTACGAGCAGTACTTC. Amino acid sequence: CASIGRIYEQYF.

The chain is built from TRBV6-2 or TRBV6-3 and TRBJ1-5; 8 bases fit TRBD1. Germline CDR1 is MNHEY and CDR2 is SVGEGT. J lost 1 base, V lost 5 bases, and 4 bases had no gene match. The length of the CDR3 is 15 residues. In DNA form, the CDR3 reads TGTGCCAGCAGTCGGACAGGGATCAGCAATCAGCCCCAGCATTTT. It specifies CASSRTGISNQPQHF.

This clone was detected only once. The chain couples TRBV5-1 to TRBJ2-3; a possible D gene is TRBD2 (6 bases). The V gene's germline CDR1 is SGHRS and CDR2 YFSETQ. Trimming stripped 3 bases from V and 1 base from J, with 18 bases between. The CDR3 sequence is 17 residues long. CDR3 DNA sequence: TGCGCCAGCAGCTCCCACCCGGGACTCAGGGGCACAGATACGCAGTATTTT. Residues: CASSSHPGLRGTDTQYF.